The 20 T cell receptor beta chains listed next were all sequenced from one sample in a study of blood T cell repertoires in COVID-19. Sequencing used immunoSEQ multiplex PCR; TCRdb keeps in-frame clones, though not all of them. Of approximately 210,000 clones listed, about 85% are singletons. The sample was PBMCs or T cells enriched from blood (not recorded which). These receptors were taken from a woman in her 30s who had recovered from COVID-19.

CDR3 protein: CASSLELAGVNEQFF. Here the CDR3 DNA reads TGTGCCAGCAGCCTGGAACTAGCGGGGGTCAATGAGCAGTTCTTC. The rearrangement uses TRBV7-3 and TRBJ2-1; TRBD2 matches 11 bases. The V gene end was trimmed by 5 bases and the J gene end by 6 bases; junction bases not matched to a gene: 6. The germline V gene encodes CDR1 SGHTA and CDR2 FQGTGA. The CDR3 loop spans 15 amino acids.

This sequence joins TRBV4-1 and TRBJ2-1; TRBD2 agrees at 7 bases. J lost 4 bases, V lost 5 bases, and 5 bases had no gene match. The CDR3 has 14 amino acids. Germline V gives CDR1 MGHRA, CDR2 YSYEKL. The CDR3, as DNA: TGCGCCAGCAGCTCCGGGACTATTTACAATGAGCAGTTCTTC. Amino acid sequence: CASSSGTIYNEQFF.

The chain carries TRBV30 and TRBJ1-3, with 9 bases lining up with TRBD1. The CDR3 is 15 amino acids. J was trimmed by 6 bases and V by 0 bases; bases with no gene match: 6. Germline CDR1 is GTSNPN and CDR2 is SVGIG (reference sequence). CDR3 bases: TGTGCCTGGAGTGTAGGGACAGGGATCCTAAACACCATATATTTT. Its protein is CAWSVGTGILNTIYF.

The rearrangement uses TRBV6-5 and TRBJ1-6; D not certain. The ends were cut back, 6 bases at V and 5 bases at J, with 8 bases in the middle. The CDR3 loop spans 13 amino acids. The germline gives CDR1 MNHEY, CDR2 SVGAGI. The DNA of the CDR3 is TGTGCCAGCAGACAGAAACATAATTCACCCCTCCACTTT. Translated: CASRQKHNSPLHF.

The CDR3 bases are TGTGCCAGCAGTCCAACATTCGTCCGCACTGAAGCTTTCTTT. Translating gives CASSPTFVRTEAFF. This sequence joins TRBV27 and TRBJ1-1; D not resolved. Per germline, CDR1 MNHEY and CDR2 SMNVEV (reference sequence). V was cut by 5 bases and J by 4 bases, with 14 bases left in between. CDR3 length: 14 residues.

The chain has TRBV4-1 and TRBJ2-7; a possible D gene is TRBD1 (5 bases). V was shortened by 6 bases and J by 1 base, with 13 bases between the two germline ends. Germline V lookup: CDR1 MGHRA, CDR2 YSYEKL. CDR3 length: 14 residues. CDR3 DNA sequence: TGCGCCAGCAGGGTGGCAGGGAAGTCCTACGAGCAGTACTTC. This codes for CASRVAGKSYEQYF.

This chain links TRBV3-1 (or the pseudogene TRBV3-2) with TRBJ1-2; D perhaps matches TRBD1 (5 bases). V lost 4 bases to trimming and J lost 4 bases, with 16 bases between them. The CDR3 has 15 residues. From germline, CDR1 is LGHDT and CDR2 YNNKEL (reference sequence). In DNA form, the CDR3 reads TGTGCCAGCAGCCGTCCCGGGGGACTGACCTATGGCTACACCTTC. The encoded protein is CASSRPGGLTYGYTF.

V gene TRBV10-3 combines with J gene TRBJ1-6; 9 bases agree with TRBD1. The CDR3 loop spans 13 amino acids. Looked up from germline, CDR1 is ENHRY and CDR2 is SYGVKD. Trimming at V came to 6 bases and at J to 8 bases, leaving 2 bases not matched to a gene. As DNA, the CDR3 is TGTGCCATCAGCCGACAGGGGGATTCACCCCTCCACTTT. Protein: CAISRQGDSPLHF.

This clone has just one count. The chain links TRBV5-4 to TRBJ2-3; 11 bases are shared with TRBD2. CDR3 length: 15 amino acids. Germline-derived CDR1 and CDR2 are SGHNT and YYREEE (reference sequence). Trimming took 4 bases from V and 4 from J; bases not matched to a gene: 5. The CDR3 coding sequence is TGTGCCAGCAGCCCACTAGCGGGAGTTTCAGATACGCAGTATTTT. Protein sequence: CASSPLAGVSDTQYF.

This clone is a singleton in its sample. This sequence joins TRBV24-1 and TRBJ2-7, with 10 positions matching TRBD1. Per the germline V gene, CDR1 is KGHDR and CDR2 is SFDVKD. The CDR3 length is 15 residues. V lost 3 bases to trimming and J lost 5 bases; unmatched junction nucleotides: 6. CDR3: CATSDPTGGYHEQYF. DNA of the CDR3: TGTGCCACCAGTGATCCGACAGGGGGCTATCACGAGCAGTACTTC.

This chain links TRBV30 with TRBJ1-6; D gene ambiguous. V shed 4 bases and J shed 7 bases, with 11 bases lying between them. In germline, CDR1 is GTSNPN, CDR2 SVGIG (reference sequence). This CDR3 region has 13 residues. The CDR3 here is CAWIEQSNSPLHF. The CDR3 DNA sequence: TGTGCCTGGATCGAACAATCCAATTCACCCCTCCACTTT.

This clone was seen once. This chain connects TRBV6-5 to TRBJ1-6; possibly TRBD1 for D (5 bases). Germline loops: CDR1 MNHEY, CDR2 SVGAGI. Deletions cut 3 bases from V and 11 bases from J, with 17 bases between. CDR3 length: 15 residues. CDR3 sequence reads: CASSYTHYGGTPLHF. In DNA form, the CDR3 reads TGTGCCAGCAGTTATACTCACTATGGGGGGACACCCCTCCACTTT.

The CDR3 region is CATSDSPSRNQPQHF. The DNA for the CDR3 is TGTGCCACCAGTGACTCCCCGTCGCGGAATCAGCCCCAGCATTTT. V usage is TRBV24-1 and J usage is TRBJ1-5; D gene unclear. CDR3 size: 15 residues. Between the trimmed V and J ends, which lost 4 bases and 4 bases, there was a span of 13 bases. The germline gives CDR1 KGHDR, CDR2 SFDVKD.

This clone was observed once. The genes are TRBV2 and TRBJ2-1; 12 bases map to TRBD2. CDR1 and CDR2 (germline): SNHLY, FYNNEI. With V trimmed by 7 bases and J by 0 bases, 7 bases remained unmatched. This CDR3 comprises 17 residues. CDR3 in amino acids: CASTRTSGARSYNEQFF. CDR3 coding DNA: TGTGCCAGCACTAGGACTAGCGGGGCCCGCTCCTACAATGAGCAGTTCTTC.

V gene TRBV11-2 combines with J gene TRBJ1-1, with 8 bases that match TRBD1. The CDR3 is made up of 14 amino acids. Germline CDR1 reads SGHAT; CDR2 reads FQNNGV. V dropped 0 bases and J dropped 5; count of bases not matched to a gene: 2. The CDR3 bases are TGTGCCAGCAGCTTAGAACAGGGGGGGACTGAAGCTTTCTTT. Protein: CASSLEQGGTEAFF.

The chain joins TRBV4-1 to TRBJ1-1, with D possibly being TRBD1 (5 bases). In germline, CDR1 is MGHRA, CDR2 YSYEKL. The CDR3 has 14 amino acids. Between the trimmed V and J ends, which lost 3 bases and 5 bases, there was a span of 13 bases. The DNA of the CDR3 is TGCGCCAGCAGCCACACCCTCGGGGGGACTGAAGCTTTCTTT. Its translation is CASSHTLGGTEAFF.

DNA for the CDR3: TGTGCCAGCAGCTCCATCGGACTACTGTCAGATACGCAGTATTTT. The encoded protein is CASSSIGLLSDTQYF. The chain combines TRBV7-2 with TRBJ2-3, with D perhaps TRBD2 (6 bases). V lost 4 bases, J lost 4 bases, and 15 bases lay in between. This CDR3 is built from 15 residues. The germline V gene encodes CDR1 SGHTA and CDR2 FQGNSA.

This chain joins TRBV19 and TRBJ1-1; unclear D gene. This CDR3 region has 14 residues. V lost 6 bases, J lost 6 bases, and 17 bases lay in between. Germline CDR1 LNHDA, CDR2 SQIVND (reference sequence). CDR3: CASRNNRVHPEAFF. Written as DNA, the CDR3 is TGTGCCAGTAGAAATAATCGGGTACACCCTGAAGCTTTCTTT.

The genes are TRBV11-2 and TRBJ1-5, with 7 bases identical to TRBD1. Trimming at V came to 2 bases and at J to 4 bases, leaving 2 bases not matched to a gene. Germline loops: CDR1 SGHAT, CDR2 FQNNGV. This CDR3 contains 14 residues. The DNA of the CDR3 is TGTGCCAGCAGCTTAACACAGGGGAATCAGCCCCAGCATTTT. Residues: CASSLTQGNQPQHF.

This clone has more than one count but fewer than ten. The V gene is TRBV7-9, the J gene TRBJ1-6; 7 bases fit TRBD1. CDR3 length: 14 amino acids. Looked up from germline, CDR1 is SEHNR and CDR2 is FQNEAQ (reference sequence). Unmatched junction bases numbered 2, after V lost 2 bases and J lost 7 bases. The CDR3 DNA reads TGTGCCAGCAGCTTACAGGGGGGAAATTCACCCCTCCACTTT. This encodes CASSLQGGNSPLHF.